The text below deals with one T cell receptor beta chain. Antigen: not known. The source of the sample is a study of cytomegalovirus exposure and HLA in healthy donors. The PCR used 60 Vbeta and 13 Jbeta primers. Sequenced by immunoSEQ multiplex PCR; TCRdb stores in-frame clones only, minus some. The sample has just over 150,000 clones, 75% to 90% seen once. Study results and caveats: Specificity of a few CMV-associated chains for CMV antigens was verified in vitro. Rates of TCR association differed by HLA locus in a later analysis, with DRB1 highest and HLA-C lowest. One variant, a missense change in DCLRE1C, was linked in a later analysis to TCR beta V- and J-gene trimming. A later analysis reportedly found that, within productive TCRs, an Asian-associated ancestry cluster had fewer N-insertions than the mean observed across the roughly 700 donors.

Germline CDR1 and CDR2: MNHEY and SMNVEV (reference sequence). The CDR3 sequence is 12 residues long. The V end lost 7 bases, the J end lost 5 bases, and 12 bases lay between the germline ends. The sequenced sample was PBMCs. The chain employs TRBV27 and TRBJ2-7, with D perhaps matching TRBD1 (5 bases). This sequence originates from a male donor in good health and CMV-seropositive. The CDR3: CASKAGRNEQYF. The CDR3 DNA reads TGTGCCAGCAAAGCAGGGCGGAACGAGCAGTACTTC.